This TCR beta chain emerged from a study of CD8 T cells in Susac syndrome. The CDR3 runs to 17 residues. Trimming took 0 bases from V and 5 from J; bases not matched to a gene: 8. The V gene's germline CDR1 is DFQATT and CDR2 SNEGSKA (reference sequence). Random hexamers primed reverse transcription of 0.5 to 1 ug RNA. Amplification of TCR beta CDR3 was carried out by immunoSEQ multiplex PCR, which covered 54 Vbeta and 13 Jbeta segments. MiXCR, applied by TCRdb to the immunoSEQ multiplex PCR reads, yields one record per CDR3 protein. This sample has some 150,000 distinct CDR3 sequences; about 93% occur once, and the top ten carry approximately 0.25%. TCR beta from blood CD8+ and CD4+ T cells was sequenced. Healthy donors matched for age and sex were used as controls. In contrast to the negatively isolated CD8+ and CD4+ T cells, TEMRA cells were FACS-enriched.

The chain has TRBV20-1 and TRBJ2-2, with 11 bases that match TRBD2. Sequenced material: CD8+ T cells from PBMCs. The clonotype comes from a human donor in good health. CDR3 amino acids: CSARELAGVLGTGELFF. In DNA, the CDR3 is TGCAGTGCTAGAGAACTAGCGGGAGTTTTAGGAACCGGGGAGCTGTTTTTT.